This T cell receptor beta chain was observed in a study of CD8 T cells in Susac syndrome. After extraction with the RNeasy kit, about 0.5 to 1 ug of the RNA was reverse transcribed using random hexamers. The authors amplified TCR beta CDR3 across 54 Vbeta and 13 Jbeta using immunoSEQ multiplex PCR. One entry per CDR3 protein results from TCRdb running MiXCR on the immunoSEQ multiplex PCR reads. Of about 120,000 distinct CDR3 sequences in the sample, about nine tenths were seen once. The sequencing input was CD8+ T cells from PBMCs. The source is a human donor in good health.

Written as DNA, the CDR3 is TGCGCCAGCAGCCAAGCCCCGCCCCGGATCGGGCCGCGCCCCTACGAGCAGTACTTC. Encoded protein: CASSQAPPRIGPRPYEQYF. This rearrangement joins TRBV4-3 to TRBJ2-7; no clear D. V lost 1 base and J 2 bases, leaving 24 bases between the germline ends. CDR1 and CDR2 (germline): LGHNA, YSLEER. The CDR3 extends over 19 amino acids.